Below are 26 T cell receptor beta chains sequenced from a single sample in a study of shared clonotypes between healthy human individuals. TCRdb keeps only in-frame clones here, not all; method: immunoSEQ multiplex PCR. The sample includes millions of clones, about 95% seen only once; the top ten take 0.13%. Sequenced material: naive CD4+ T cells sorted from blood. Subset defined: CD45RA+ positively selected. These receptors came from a man between 18 and 29 years old in good health.

The chain is built from TRBV28 and TRBJ2-2; D unclear. The CDR3 covers 16 residues. V was cut by 4 bases and J by 4 bases, with 16 bases left in between. CDR1 is MDHEN and CDR2 is SYDVKM in the germline V gene. The CDR3 is CASSSPQTGLTGELFF. Written as DNA, the CDR3 is TGTGCCAGCAGTTCACCTCAGACGGGTCTCACCGGGGAGCTGTTTTTT.

This clone was observed a single time. The gene calls are TRBV2 and TRBJ2-2; D is possibly TRBD2 (5 bases). With 8 bases removed from V and 2 bases from J, the gap between germline ends came to 9 bases. Germline loops: CDR1 SNHLY, CDR2 FYNNEI. This CDR3 contains 13 residues. The DNA for the CDR3 is TGTGCCAGCGGGAGAGAAAACACCGGGGAGCTGTTTTTT. This gives the protein CASGRENTGELFF.

This clone has only one observation. The gene calls are TRBV7-2 and TRBJ1-1; D is uncertain. The V gene's germline CDR1 is SGHTA and CDR2 FQGNSA. V gave up 4 bases and J gave up 4 bases, with 13 bases separating them. This CDR3 spans 14 amino acids. The DNA of the CDR3 is TGTGCCAGCAGCTGGCGGACCCTTGCCACTGAAGCTTTCTTT. Its protein is CASSWRTLATEAFF. Full variable domain (missing parts from reference TRBV7-2 and TRBJ1-1): GAGVSQSPSNKVTEKGKDVELRCDPISGHTALYWYRQSLGQGLEFLIYFQGNSAPDKSGLPSDRFSAERTGGSVSTLTIQRTQQEDSAVYLCASSWRTLATEAFFGQGTRLTVV.

CDR3 region: CASSQIWGRVDTQYF. In DNA, the CDR3 is TGCGCCAGCAGCCAAATTTGGGGGCGCGTAGATACGCAGTATTTT. The V and J genes are TRBV4-3 and TRBJ2-3; D may be TRBD1 (6 bases). Trimming shortened V by 2 bases and J by 5 bases, and 14 bases separated the two germline ends. Germline-derived CDR1 and CDR2 are LGHNA and YSLEER. This CDR3 is 15 amino acids long.

The CDR3 coding sequence is TGTGCCAGTGGCGGGACAGGGGATTTCGATGAGCAGTTCTTC. Its protein is CASGGTGDFDEQFF. The chain carries TRBV6-6 and TRBJ2-1, with 10 bases identical to TRBD1. CDR3 size: 14 residues. The V gene end was trimmed by 9 bases and the J gene end by 8 bases; junction bases not matched to a gene: 10. Germline V gene data show CDR1 as MNHNY and CDR2 as SVGAGI (reference sequence).

V and J are TRBV30 and TRBJ1-6, with 12 bases that match TRBD1. The trim removed 3 bases at V and 7 bases at J, leaving 4 bases unmatched. CDR3 size: 15 residues. Germline V lookup: CDR1 GTSNPN, CDR2 SVGIG (reference sequence). The CDR3 loop reads CAWSGTGGWNSPLHF. The CDR3 region has the DNA TGTGCCTGGAGCGGGACAGGGGGCTGGAATTCACCCCTCCACTTT.

A single count supports this clone. The chain carries TRBV11-3 and TRBJ2-1; 9 bases are shared with TRBD2. The J segment lost 6 bases and the V segment lost 9 bases, leaving 12 bases of the junction unmatched. Germline assignment: CDR1 SGHNT and CDR2 YENEEA. The CDR3 totals 15 residues. The chain's CDR3 is CASSGGGASPNEQFF. The CDR3 nucleotides read TGTGCCAGTTCTGGCGGGGGGGCCTCCCCCAATGAGCAGTTCTTC.

The chain links TRBV14 to TRBJ1-6; D is unclear. Germline V gene lookup returns CDR1 SGHDN and CDR2 FVKESK. Trimming shortened V by 3 bases and J by 0 bases, and 6 bases separated the two germline ends. This CDR3 is 15 amino acids long. CDR3: CASSHDISYNSPLHF. The DNA for the CDR3 is TGTGCCAGCAGCCATGATATCTCCTATAATTCACCCCTCCACTTT. Based on the CDR3 plus reference TRBV14 and TRBJ1-6, the full variable domain is EAGVTQFPSHSVIEKGQTVTLRCDPISGHDNLYWYRRVMGKEIKFLLHFVKESKQDESGMPNNRFLAERTGGTYSTLKVQPAELEDSGVYFCASSHDISYNSPLHFGNGTRLTVT.

V gene TRBV4-1 combines with J gene TRBJ2-7; D could derive from TRBD1 or TRBD2 (5 bases each). The CDR3 is made up of 17 amino acids. The ends were cut back, 2 bases at V and 3 bases at J, with 20 bases in the middle. Germline CDR1 reads MGHRA; CDR2 reads YSYEKL. The CDR3 sequence is CASSQPTQRGAVYEQYF. The CDR3, as DNA: TGCGCCAGCAGCCAACCCACCCAGCGAGGGGCGGTCTACGAGCAGTACTTC.

The rearrangement links TRBV6-1 to TRBJ1-5, with D unresolved. The germline V gene has CDR1 MNHNS and CDR2 SASEGT. The V gene lost 8 bases and the J gene lost 1 base, with 12 bases spanning the gap. This CDR3 comprises 14 residues. The CDR3 region is CASDRSTSNQPQHF. Written as DNA, the CDR3 is TGTGCCAGCGACCGGAGTACCAGCAATCAGCCCCAGCATTTT.

This chain links TRBV2 with TRBJ1-4; D perhaps matches TRBD1 (6 bases). From germline, CDR1 is SNHLY and CDR2 FYNNEI. Trimming cost V 5 bases and J 8 bases, with 12 bases left between them. The CDR3 consists of 13 residues. CDR3 loop: CASSLRGDEKLFF. The CDR3 DNA follows: TGTGCCAGCAGTCTCAGGGGTGACGAAAAACTGTTTTTT. The variable domain in full, with the rest retrieved from reference TRBV2 and TRBJ1-4, is EPEVTQTPSHQVTQMGQEVILRCVPISNHLYFYWYRQILGQKVEFLVSFYNNEISEKSEIFDDQFSVERPDGSNFTLKIRSTKLEDSAMYFCASSLRGDEKLFFGSGTQLSVL.

The rearrangement joins TRBV28 to TRBJ1-6; D call uncertain. This CDR3 has 13 residues. Germline V CDR1 and CDR2: MDHEN, SYDVKM. V was cut by 4 bases and J by 13 bases, with 14 bases left in between. In DNA form, the CDR3 reads TGTGCCAGCAGTTCCCTCGGATGGTTCCCCCTCCACTTT. Protein sequence: CASSSLGWFPLHF.

This clone came up once. This chain uses TRBV28 with TRBJ2-1; 7 bases are shared with TRBD2. Trimming cost V 3 bases and J 2 bases; bases outside gene matches: 4. This CDR3 is built from 15 residues. In germline, CDR1 is MDHEN, CDR2 SYDVKM. In DNA form, the CDR3 reads TGTGCCAGCAGTTTGGTGGGAGGGCCCTACAATGAGCAGTTCTTC. It specifies CASSLVGGPYNEQFF. Combining the CDR3 with reference TRBV28 and TRBJ2-1 gives the whole variable domain DVKVTQSSRYLVKRTGEKVFLECVQDMDHENMFWYRQDPGLGLRLIYFSYDVKMKEKGDIPEGYSVSREKKERFSLILESASTNQTSMYLCASSLVGGPYNEQFFGPGTRLTVL.

The rearrangement links TRBV28 to TRBJ2-7; a possible D gene is TRBD2 (6 bases). CDR3 length: 14 residues. Trimming took 5 bases from V and 7 from J, leaving 18 bases between them. CDR1 and CDR2 from the germline V gene are MDHEN and SYDVKM. CDR3 residues: CASSPPRPGVEQYF. The CDR3 bases are TGTGCCAGCAGTCCCCCGCGGCCGGGAGTTGAGCAGTACTTC. The whole variable domain, remainder taken from reference TRBV28 and TRBJ2-7, is DVKVTQSSRYLVKRTGEKVFLECVQDMDHENMFWYRQDPGLGLRLIYFSYDVKMKEKGDIPEGYSVSREKKERFSLILESASTNQTSMYLCASSPPRPGVEQYFGPGTRLTVT.

The genes are TRBV5-4 and TRBJ2-5; 9 bases are shared with TRBD2. Trimming cost V 4 bases and J 5 bases; bases outside gene matches: 3. Looked up from germline, CDR1 is SGHNT and CDR2 is YYREEE (reference sequence). This CDR3 contains 13 residues. The CDR3 spells CASSQRGEETQYF. The CDR3 nucleotides read TGTGCCAGCAGCCAGCGGGGGGAGGAGACCCAGTACTTC. The variable domain in full, completed from reference TRBV5-4 and TRBJ2-5, reads ETGVTQSPTHLIKTRGQQVTLRCSSQSGHNTVSWYQQALGQGPQFIFQYYREEENGRGNFPPRFSGLQFPNYSSELNVNALELDDSALYLCASSQRGEETQYFGPGTRLLVL.

The chain uses TRBV6-6 and TRBJ2-7; D is perhaps TRBD1 or TRBD2 (6 bases each). The germline V gene encodes CDR1 MNHNY and CDR2 SVGAGI (reference sequence). Trimming shortened V by 5 bases and J by 2 bases, and 13 bases separated the two germline ends. The CDR3 extends over 14 amino acids. The CDR3 reads CASSPRGGTYEQYF. The CDR3 region has the DNA TGTGCCAGCAGTCCCAGAGGGGGGACCTACGAGCAGTACTTC.

The chain is built from TRBV4-1 and TRBJ1-3, with D unresolved. CDR3 length: 18 amino acids. The V end lost 1 base, the J end lost 0 bases, and 16 bases lay between the germline ends. CDR1 MGHRA and CDR2 YSYEKL come from the germline V gene. The CDR3 is CASSQVDLGFSSGNTIYF. For the CDR3, the DNA is TGCGCCAGCAGCCAAGTAGATCTCGGGTTCAGCTCTGGAAACACCATATATTTT.

The CDR3, as DNA: TGTGCCACCTCTGGGACAAGAAACACCGGGGAGCTGTTTTTT. The encoded protein is CATSGTRNTGELFF. The chain has TRBV7-9 and TRBJ2-2; perhaps TRBD1 as D (6 bases). The CDR3 runs 14 residues. The germline CDR1 and CDR2 sequences are SEHNR and FQNEAQ (reference sequence). Between the trimmed V and J ends, which lost 10 bases and 2 bases, there was a span of 14 bases.

This chain connects TRBV5-1 to TRBJ1-4; 8 nucleotides align to TRBD1. CDR3 length: 15 residues. CDR1 is SGHRS, CDR2 YFSETQ, per germline. The ends lost 2 bases at V and 10 bases at J; junction bases unmatched: 10. The CDR3 nucleotides are TGCGCCAGCAGCTTAGAGACAAGTGACAGGGGAAAACTGTTTTTT. It translates to CASSLETSDRGKLFF.

This chain uses TRBV28 with TRBJ1-1, with D tentatively TRBD1 (5 bases). The V gene's germline CDR1 is MDHEN and CDR2 SYDVKM. Trimming removed 7 bases at V and 1 base at J, with 10 bases between. The CDR3 is 13 residues long. The CDR3 DNA sequence: TGTGCCAGCAATACCCAGGGGAACACTGAAGCTTTCTTT. Amino acid sequence: CASNTQGNTEAFF.

The chain links TRBV12-5 to TRBJ1-1, with D tentatively TRBD1 (6 bases). This CDR3 is built from 16 residues. The germline V gene encodes CDR1 LGHNT and CDR2 FRNRAP. Deletions cut 1 base from V and 5 bases from J, with 17 bases between. This chain's CDR3 is CASGLGKGQYVTEAFF. Here the CDR3 DNA reads TGTGCTAGTGGTTTGGGAAAAGGACAGTATGTTACTGAAGCTTTCTTT.

This chain uses TRBV11-2 with TRBJ2-1; D may be TRBD1 (5 bases). V was trimmed by 5 bases and J by 0 bases, leaving 11 bases between them. This CDR3 spans 15 amino acids. CDR1 and CDR2 (germline): SGHAT, FQNNGV. The CDR3 region has the DNA TGTGCCAGCAGCCTCAGCGACAGCTCCTACAATGAGCAGTTCTTC. This translates into CASSLSDSSYNEQFF.

Only one count was recorded for this clone. The CDR3 DNA is TGCGCCAGCAGCCCATCCCCCTCCGACAATCAGCCCCAGCATTTT. This translates into CASSPSPSDNQPQHF. J is TRBJ1-5 and V is TRBV5-1; D remains ambiguous. Deletions cut 4 bases from V and 3 bases from J, with 14 bases between. Germline V gene sequence: CDR1 SGHRS, CDR2 YFSETQ. The CDR3 contains 15 residues. The variable domain in full, completed from reference TRBV5-1 and TRBJ1-5, reads KAGVTQTPRYLIKTRGQQVTLSCSPISGHRSVSWYQQTPGQGLQFLFEYFSETQRNKGNFPGRFSGRQFSNSRSEMNVSTLELGDSALYLCASSPSPSDNQPQHFGDGTRLSIL.

This clone was seen once. The chain couples TRBV28 to TRBJ2-5, with TRBD1 as a possible D gene (5 bases). This CDR3 contains 13 residues. Trimming left V 9 bases short and J 4 bases short, with 15 bases between. Germline V CDR1 and CDR2: MDHEN, SYDVKM. The CDR3 coding sequence is TGTGCCAGTGATAGGGGCACCCCAGAGACCCAGTACTTC. It encodes CASDRGTPETQYF.

This chain connects TRBV4-1 to TRBJ2-1; D is unclear. This CDR3 spans 11 amino acids. Germline CDR1 is MGHRA and CDR2 is YSYEKL. Between the trimmed V and J ends, which lost 8 bases and 7 bases, there was a span of 9 bases. The CDR3 bases are TGCGCCAGCCGTAACGAGAATGAGCAGTTCTTC. This encodes CASRNENEQFF.

The count of this clone is one. This rearrangement joins TRBV18 to TRBJ2-5, with D maybe TRBD1 (5 bases). The V gene's germline CDR1 is KGHSH and CDR2 LQKENI. The CDR3 has 15 amino acids. V was trimmed by 3 bases and J by 0 bases, leaving 11 bases between them. The CDR3: CASSPSQAHQETQYF. The DNA for the CDR3 is TGTGCCAGCTCACCTTCACAGGCGCACCAAGAGACCCAGTACTTC.